Following are 19 T cell receptor beta chains from one sample sequenced in a study of blood T cell repertoires in COVID-19. TCRdb's table, derived via immunoSEQ multiplex PCR, lists solely in-frame clones and lacks some. The table lists about 49,000 clones, approximately 80% of them singletons. Specimen: peripheral blood. These receptors all come from a woman of 80 years or more with COVID-19, enrolled during active disease.

V usage is TRBV9 and J usage is TRBJ2-4; the match to TRBD2 covers 9 bases. V shed 0 bases, J shed 6 bases, and the junction held 7 bases outside the gene matches. CDR1 SGDLS and CDR2 YYNGEE come from the germline V gene. The CDR3 runs 16 residues. As DNA, the CDR3 is TGTGCCAGCAGCGTAGTCCCGACTAGCGGATTAAACATTCAGTACTTC. Its translation: CASSVVPTSGLNIQYF.

The chain carries TRBV7-3 and TRBJ1-2; possibly TRBD1 for D (5 bases). The CDR3 has 16 amino acids. V was clipped by 0 bases and J by 5 bases, with 16 bases between them. The germline gives CDR1 SGHTA, CDR2 FQGTGA. The CDR3 sequence is CASSLTNSDTGYGYTF. The CDR3 coding sequence is TGTGCCAGCAGCTTAACCAATTCGGACACCGGATATGGCTACACCTTC.

This clone was seen a single time. This chain links TRBV11-2 with TRBJ2-3; TRBD2 might be the D (7 bases). Trimming cost V 1 base and J 2 bases, with 13 bases left between them. The germline V gene has CDR1 SGHAT and CDR2 FQNNGV. This CDR3 region has 16 residues. In DNA, the CDR3 is TGTGCCAGCAGCTTAGGTGCGGGGGCTGTCACAGATACGCAGTATTTT. Translated: CASSLGAGAVTDTQYF. The full variable domain, with the rest looked up from reference TRBV11-2 and TRBJ2-3, is EAGVAQSPRYKIIEKRQSVAFWCNPISGHATLYWYQQILGQGPKLLIQFQNNGVVDDSQLPKDRFSAERLKGVDSTLKIQPAKLEDSAVYLCASSLGAGAVTDTQYFGPGTRLTVL.

The rearrangement joins TRBV3-1 (or the pseudogene TRBV3-2) to TRBJ2-7, with D hard to call. This CDR3 spans 16 amino acids. Looked up from germline, CDR1 is LGHDT and CDR2 is YNNKEL (reference sequence). V shed 1 base and J shed 0 bases, with 13 bases lying between them. The CDR3 nucleotides read TGTGCCAGCAGCCAAGTATGGGCAGGTAGCTCCTACGAGCAGTACTTC. As protein: CASSQVWAGSSYEQYF.

This clone appeared a few times. The chain is built from TRBV5-4 and TRBJ2-2, with a tentative D call TRBD1 (6 bases). Germline V lookup: CDR1 SGHNT, CDR2 YYREEE (reference sequence). V shed 4 bases and J shed 6 bases, with 16 bases lying between them. The CDR3 has 15 amino acids. The CDR3 protein is CASSKKGEWSGELFF. For the CDR3, the DNA is TGTGCCAGCAGCAAGAAGGGGGAGTGGTCCGGGGAGCTGTTTTTT.

This clone has only a few counts. This rearrangement joins TRBV18 to TRBJ1-5, with a tentative D call TRBD1 (5 bases). The germline gives CDR1 KGHSH, CDR2 LQKENI. There are 16 residues in the CDR3. V dropped 6 bases and J dropped 0 bases, with 15 bases sitting between them. The CDR3 protein is CASSPPGGDSNQPQHF. CDR3 bases: TGTGCCAGCTCCCCTCCGGGGGGAGATAGCAATCAGCCCCAGCATTTT.

In this sample, this clone turned up a few times. The chain employs TRBV11-2 and TRBJ2-1; 7 bases are a match to TRBD1. The germline V gene encodes CDR1 SGHAT and CDR2 FQNNGV. The CDR3 runs 15 residues. The ends lost 5 bases at V and 6 bases at J; junction bases unmatched: 10. The CDR3 region is CASSPRGLRSNEQFF. The CDR3 DNA reads as TGTGCCAGCAGCCCAAGGGGGCTTCGGTCCAATGAGCAGTTCTTC.

The chain links TRBV30 to TRBJ2-1, with TRBD2 identical over 9 bases. After removal of 0 bases from V and 15 bases from J, the junction contained 18 bases not matched to a gene. Germline CDR1 reads GTSNPN; CDR2 reads SVGIG (reference sequence). This CDR3 comprises 16 residues. The CDR3 loop is CAWSVFGSSGKPIPFF. For the CDR3, the DNA is TGTGCCTGGAGTGTATTCGGTTCTAGCGGGAAACCCATTCCGTTCTTC.

Here the CDR3 DNA reads TGTGCCAGTAGCGACATGGGACAGGGTGGCCAGCCCCAGCATTTT. This encodes CASSDMGQGGQPQHF. The J gene is TRBJ1-5, the V gene TRBV19; TRBD1 aligns across 9 bases. V dropped 6 bases and J dropped 7; count of bases not matched to a gene: 10. Looked up from germline, CDR1 is LNHDA and CDR2 is SQIVND (reference sequence). This CDR3 contains 15 residues.

This clone was detected many times. The J gene is TRBJ2-1, the V gene TRBV9; 7 bases agree with TRBD2. The CDR3 runs to 16 residues. V lost 0 bases to trimming and J lost 4 bases; unmatched junction nucleotides: 7. CDR1 is SGDLS, CDR2 YYNGEE, per germline. The CDR3 DNA reads as TGTGCCAGCAGCGTAGTAGGGACTACCGGTTACAATGAGCAGTTCTTC. Translating gives CASSVVGTTGYNEQFF.

The chain is built from TRBV6-6 and TRBJ1-5, with TRBD1 matching 12 bases. The CDR3 has 20 amino acids. Germline V gene data show CDR1 as MNHNY and CDR2 as SVGAGI (reference sequence). V shed 7 bases and J 1 base; nucleotides not matched to a gene: 17. CDR3 protein: CASTRIPGTGGTVSNQPQHF. In DNA, the CDR3 is TGTGCCAGCACTCGTATTCCCGGGACAGGGGGCACAGTAAGCAATCAGCCCCAGCATTTT.

The rearrangement joins TRBV19 to TRBJ2-2, with 11 bases lining up with TRBD1. Trimming removed 9 bases from V and 8 bases from J; junction bases left unmatched: 5. Per germline, CDR1 LNHDA and CDR2 SQIVND (reference sequence). The CDR3 is 13 residues long. CDR3 amino acids: CASGQGALGELFF. Here the CDR3 DNA reads TGTGCCAGCGGACAGGGGGCTTTGGGGGAGCTGTTTTTT.

A word on this clone: In the same sample, other DNA sequences code for this CDR3. The chain employs TRBV27 and TRBJ2-1, with 12 bases that match TRBD2. The junction had 2 bases not matched to a gene; V was cut back by 4 bases and J by 4 bases. Germline-derived CDR1 and CDR2 are MNHEY and SMNVEV (reference sequence). The CDR3 sequence is 15 residues long. CDR3 region: CASSSGLAGYNEQFF. In DNA, the CDR3 is TGTGCCAGCAGTTCGGGACTAGCGGGTTACAATGAGCAGTTCTTC.

The CDR3 is CASSLGASGIVSGEQYF. CDR3 DNA: TGTGCCAGCAGCTTAGGGGCTAGCGGGATAGTGTCTGGTGAGCAGTACTTC. This chain uses TRBV11-2 with TRBJ2-7; 9 bases are a match to TRBD2. V dropped 1 base and J dropped 7; count of bases not matched to a gene: 14. This CDR3 contains 17 residues. Germline V gene lookup returns CDR1 SGHAT and CDR2 FQNNGV.

This chain links TRBV7-9 with TRBJ1-2, with D perhaps TRBD1 (6 bases). Germline V lookup: CDR1 SEHNR, CDR2 FQNEAQ (reference sequence). This CDR3 is built from 16 residues. Trimming stripped 5 bases from V and 4 bases from J, with 20 bases between. DNA for the CDR3: TGTGCCAGCAGCCCGACCCAACAGGGCGGTGGCTATGGCTACACCTTC. It codes for CASSPTQQGGGYGYTF.

This clone occurred a few times. The J gene is TRBJ1-3, the V gene TRBV19; the D gene is possibly TRBD1 (6 bases). CDR3 length: 14 residues. CDR1 and CDR2 from the germline V gene are LNHDA and SQIVND (reference sequence). V lost 3 bases and J lost 2, with 8 bases in between. The CDR3 protein is CASSMAGAGNTIYF. The CDR3, as DNA: TGTGCCAGTAGTATGGCAGGGGCTGGAAACACCATATATTTT. The whole variable domain, remainder taken from reference TRBV19 and TRBJ1-3, is DGGITQSPKYLFRKEGQNVTLSCEQNLNHDAMYWYRQDPGQGLRLIYYSQIVNDFQKGDIAEGYSVSREKKESFPLTVTSAQKNPTAFYLCASSMAGAGNTIYFGEGSWLTVV.

The rearrangement joins TRBV2 to TRBJ1-2; D remains unclear. There are 13 residues in the CDR3. The ends were cut back, 3 bases at V and 4 bases at J, with 9 bases in the middle. Germline CDR1 and CDR2: SNHLY and FYNNEI. CDR3 region: CASSDVSVYGYTF. The CDR3 DNA reads TGTGCCAGCAGTGATGTCAGCGTCTATGGCTACACCTTC.

V and J are TRBV19 and TRBJ2-5; TRBD2 matches at 9 bases. Germline lookup yields CDR1 LNHDA and CDR2 SQIVND (reference sequence). V dropped 6 bases and J dropped 4; count of bases not matched to a gene: 6. The CDR3 has 14 residues. For the CDR3, the DNA is TGTGCCAGTAGATCAGGGACTAGCTTAGAGACCCAGTACTTC. Translating it yields CASRSGTSLETQYF.

This chain joins TRBV3-1 (or the pseudogene TRBV3-2) and TRBJ1-1; tentatively, D is TRBD1 (5 bases). CDR1 and CDR2 (germline): LGHDT, YNNKEL (reference sequence). V lost 2 bases and J lost 5, with 9 bases in between. The CDR3 spans 13 residues. CDR3 sequence reads: CASSQLQGTEAFF. In DNA, the CDR3 is TGTGCCAGCAGCCAACTCCAGGGAACTGAAGCTTTCTTT.